This TCR beta chain was sequenced during a study of OX40 agonist ivuxolimab in advanced cancers. Study summary: Ivuxolimab is a fully human IgG2 antibody that activates OX40 (CD134).

Assay: immunoSEQ multiplex PCR; the TCRdb copy retains only in-frame clones and omits some. The data hold tens of thousands of clones, with over 75% observed a single time. The sequence derives from an adult with an advanced solid tumor such as melanoma, head and neck, liver or kidney cancer. This specimen was CD4+ or CD8+ T cells sorted from blood, taken in a trial of the OX40 agonist ivuxolimab.

The CDR3 DNA sequence: TGTGCCTGGAGGATGACAACTAACACCGGGGAGCTGTTTTTT. Protein sequence: CAWRMTTNTGELFF. The rearrangement joins TRBV30 to TRBJ2-2; unclear D gene. V shed 3 bases and J shed 2 bases, with 10 bases lying between them. The CDR3 length is 14 residues. Germline CDR1 GTSNPN, CDR2 SVGIG (reference sequence).